This TCR beta chain was observed in a study of blood T cell repertoires in COVID-19. In the study overall: Sources were T cells, B-cell-depleted T cells, or PBMCs; the material itself was cDNA or gDNA.

As originally analysed: The assay estimated nucleated cells by amplifying reference gene primers. Profiling relied on immunoSEQ multiplex PCR, and the TCRdb table lists in-frame clones only, not all of them. The V and J calls and clone size come from that table; D and trimming were worked out from the DNA. The sample has approximately 220,000 clones; approximately 90% are singletons. The CDR3 loop spans 15 amino acids. V lost 7 bases and J lost 6; bases outside the gene matches: 14. CDR1 is MDHEN, CDR2 SYDVKM, per germline. Living in about two dozen US areas, the participants were between roughly 18 and 89 years of age. Participant reports of clinical history set cohort assignment.

The receptor's source is a woman aged 18-29 years in a cohort exposed to, infected with or recovered from COVID-19 (not recorded which). The rearrangement uses TRBV28 and TRBJ2-7; TRBD2 matches 8 bases. The sample was PBMCs or T cells enriched from blood (not recorded which). The CDR3: CASTVGGGRSVEQYF. DNA of the CDR3: TGTGCCAGCACCGTCGGGGGGGGGCGTTCGGTCGAGCAGTACTTC. The variable domain in full, completed from reference TRBV28 and TRBJ2-7, reads DVKVTQSSRYLVKRTGEKVFLECVQDMDHENMFWYRQDPGLGLRLIYFSYDVKMKEKGDIPEGYSVSREKKERFSLILESASTNQTSMYLCASTVGGGRSVEQYFGPGTRLTVT.